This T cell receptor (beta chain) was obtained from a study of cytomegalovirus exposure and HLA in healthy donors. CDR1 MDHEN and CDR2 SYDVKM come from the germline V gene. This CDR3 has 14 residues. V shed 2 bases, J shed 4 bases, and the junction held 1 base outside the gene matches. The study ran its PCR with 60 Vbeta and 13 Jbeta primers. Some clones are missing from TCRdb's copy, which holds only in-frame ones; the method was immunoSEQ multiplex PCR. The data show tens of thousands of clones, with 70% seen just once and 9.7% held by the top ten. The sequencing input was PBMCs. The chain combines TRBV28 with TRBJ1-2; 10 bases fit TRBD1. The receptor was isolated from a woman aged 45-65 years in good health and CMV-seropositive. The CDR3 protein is CASSLGTGAYGYTF. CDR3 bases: TGTGCCAGCAGTTTAGGGACAGGGGCCTATGGCTACACCTTC.